The next 13 T cell receptor beta chains were all read from a single sample in a study of kidney transplant recipient with SARS-CoV-2 infection. TCRdb itself ran the reads through MiXCR, one entry per CDR3 protein. The sample has about 240,000 distinct CDR3 sequences; more than 25% are singletons. The material was a blood sample, obtained at baseline and between days 110 and 120 from a kidney transplant recipient. Receptor source: a male patient aged 25 to 39 who had COVID-19 and was a kidney transplant recipient. Some of the T cells may derive from the graft donor.

As to this clonotype: Just one base apart from a much larger clone, this may be a read error. V usage is TRBV2 and J usage is TRBJ2-2, with 7 bases matching TRBD1. With V trimmed by 11 bases and J by 4 bases, 10 bases remained unmatched. Germline V gene data show CDR1 as SNHLY and CDR2 as FYNNEI. CDR3 length equals 14 residues. CDR3 DNA sequence: TGTGCCGGAACACAGGGGCTGGGCACCGGGGAGCTGTTTTTT. Protein product: CAGTQGLGTGELFF. Filled out from reference TRBV2 and TRBJ2-2, the complete variable domain reads EPEVTQTPSHQVTQMGQEVILRCVPISNHLYFYWYRQILGQKVEFLVSFYNNEISEKSEIFDDQFSVERPDGSNFTLKIRSTKLEDSAMYFCAGTQGLGTGELFFGEGSRLTVL.

This clonotype was detected ten times or more. The chain uses TRBV10-3 and TRBJ2-7; the match to TRBD1 covers 9 bases. The germline gives CDR1 ENHRY, CDR2 SYGVKD. The CDR3 is 15 amino acids. V shed 6 bases, J shed 0 bases, and the junction held 6 bases outside the gene matches. The CDR3 nucleotides read TGTGCCATCAGCACAGGGGGCGGCGGCTCCTACGAGCAGTACTTC. Translated, it gives CAISTGGGGSYEQYF.

This clonotype was detected ten times or more. The rearrangement joins TRBV19 to TRBJ1-1; TRBD1 aligns across 8 bases. This CDR3 has 16 amino acids. Per germline, CDR1 LNHDA and CDR2 SQIVND (reference sequence). V lost 3 bases and J lost 0; bases outside the gene matches: 6. CDR3 bases: TGTGCCAGTAGTATTCGGGCAGGGGGCATGAACACTGAAGCTTTCTTT. Translating it yields CASSIRAGGMNTEAFF.

On this clonotype itself: A much larger clone lies a single base off, so this may be a read error. The rearrangement joins TRBV5-6 to TRBJ2-7, with 7 positions matching TRBD1. Germline V CDR1 and CDR2: SGHDT, YYEEEE. CDR3 length: 16 amino acids. V was clipped by 0 bases and J by 2 bases; unmatched bases: 8. Written as DNA, the CDR3 is TGTGCCAGCAGCTTGGCGCGGACAGGAACGCCCTACGAGCAGTACTTC. Its translation: CASSLARTGTPYEQYF. Looking up the rest from reference TRBV5-6 and TRBJ2-7 gives the full variable domain: DAGVTQSPTHLIKTRGQQVTLRCSPKSGHDTVSWYQQALGQGPQFIFQYYEEEERQRGNFPDRFSGHQFPNYSSELNVNALLLGDSALYLCASSLARTGTPYEQYFGPGTRLTVT.

This clonotype appeared many times. The chain uses TRBV5-1 and TRBJ1-4, with TRBD1 matching 7 bases. This CDR3 is 17 amino acids long. Trimming took 6 bases from V and 3 from J; bases not matched to a gene: 14. The germline V gene has CDR1 SGHRS and CDR2 YFSETQ. Here the CDR3 DNA reads TGCGCCAGCACTGAGGGTCTTTACCAGGGGGCTAATGAAAAACTGTTTTTT. It codes for CASTEGLYQGANEKLFF. The entire variable domain, with the rest obtained from reference TRBV5-1 and TRBJ1-4, is as follows: KAGVTQTPRYLIKTRGQQVTLSCSPISGHRSVSWYQQTPGQGLQFLFEYFSETQRNKGNFPGRFSGRQFSNSRSEMNVSTLELGDSALYLCASTEGLYQGANEKLFFGSGTQLSVL.

This clonotype was counted at least ten times. This chain links TRBV20-1 with TRBJ2-2, with unresolved D. This CDR3 region has 16 residues. Trimming took off 0 bases at V and 0 bases at J, with 11 bases between the two ends. From germline, CDR1 is DFQATT and CDR2 SNEGSKA (reference sequence). The CDR3 DNA reads as TGCAGTGCTAGAGATGGTGGGCCCGCGAACACCGGGGAGCTGTTTTTT. Amino acids: CSARDGGPANTGELFF.

This clonotype was counted only a few times. This sequence joins TRBV5-4 and TRBJ1-2; D is unresolved. Germline assignment: CDR1 SGHNT and CDR2 YYREEE (reference sequence). Trimming stripped 7 bases from V and 4 bases from J, with 23 bases between. The CDR3 spans 16 residues. CDR3 amino acids: CASQQPVPGKTYGYTF. The CDR3 nucleotides read TGTGCCAGCCAACAACCCGTACCAGGAAAGACCTATGGCTACACCTTC. The full variable domain, completed using reference TRBV5-4 and TRBJ1-2, is ETGVTQSPTHLIKTRGQQVTLRCSSQSGHNTVSWYQQALGQGPQFIFQYYREEENGRGNFPPRFSGLQFPNYSSELNVNALELDDSALYLCASQQPVPGKTYGYTFGSGTRLTVV.

A remark on this clonotype: This may be a read error: a much more frequent sequence differs by one nucleotide. The rearrangement links TRBV6-5 to TRBJ2-7; TRBD1 might be the D (6 bases). Germline CDR1 and CDR2: MNHEY and SVGAGI. With 2 bases removed from V and 4 bases from J, the gap between germline ends came to 12 bases. The CDR3 runs 14 residues. DNA for the CDR3: TGTGCCAGCAGTTACCTTGGGACATTTTACGAGCAGTACTTC. It codes for CASSYLGTFYEQYF.

This clonotype was seen many times. The CDR3 here is CASSLVGQWNTEAFF. As DNA, the CDR3 is TGTGCCAGCAGCTTGGTGGGACAATGGAACACTGAAGCTTTCTTT. The chain couples TRBV5-6 to TRBJ1-1, with D possibly TRBD1 on 6 matching bases. The length of the CDR3 is 15 residues. Germline V lookup: CDR1 SGHDT, CDR2 YYEEEE. V was cut by 0 bases and J by 1 base, with 10 bases left in between.

With respect to this clonotype: This may arise from a read error, as a much more abundant clone is one base away. The rearrangement uses TRBV3-1 and TRBJ2-5; 12 nucleotides agree with TRBD2. J lost 6 bases, V lost 0 bases, and 11 bases had no gene match. Per the germline V gene, CDR1 is LGHDT and CDR2 is YNNKEL (reference sequence). The CDR3 totals 18 residues. The DNA of the CDR3 is TGTGCCAGCAGCCAAGATAGGACTAGCGGGATGAGAGGGCAGACCCAGTACTTC. Translated: CASSQDRTSGMRGQTQYF.

This clonotype was recorded many times. The V gene is TRBV6-1, the J gene TRBJ1-1; D is uncertain. CDR1 MNHNS and CDR2 SASEGT come from the germline V gene. The CDR3 is 13 residues long. The V gene lost 2 bases and the J gene lost 11 bases, with 15 bases spanning the gap. The CDR3 protein is CASSEMDREAAFF. In DNA form, the CDR3 reads TGTGCCAGCAGTGAAATGGACCGGGAGGCGGCTTTCTTT.

In the case of this clonotype: A much larger clonotype is one base distant, so this may be a read error. The chain is built from TRBV7-9 and TRBJ1-2, with no clear D. The germline V gene encodes CDR1 SEHNR and CDR2 FQNEAQ (reference sequence). Trimming stripped 5 bases from V and 6 bases from J, with 25 bases between. The CDR3 totals 17 residues. CDR3 bases: TGTGCCAGCAGCGAAGTAGGATACCATGGAAAGACCCATGGCTACACCTTC. Residues: CASSEVGYHGKTHGYTF.

About this clonotype: Possible read error: a much larger clone is one base away. The chain uses TRBV19 and TRBJ1-5; D is unclear. Trimming pared 7 bases from V and 3 bases from J, leaving 13 bases between. The CDR3 loop spans 14 amino acids. Germline assignment: CDR1 LNHDA and CDR2 SQIVND (reference sequence). CDR3 bases: TGTGCCAGTAATCCAGTCGGTTCCAATCAGCCCCAGCATTTT. It codes for CASNPVGSNQPQHF.